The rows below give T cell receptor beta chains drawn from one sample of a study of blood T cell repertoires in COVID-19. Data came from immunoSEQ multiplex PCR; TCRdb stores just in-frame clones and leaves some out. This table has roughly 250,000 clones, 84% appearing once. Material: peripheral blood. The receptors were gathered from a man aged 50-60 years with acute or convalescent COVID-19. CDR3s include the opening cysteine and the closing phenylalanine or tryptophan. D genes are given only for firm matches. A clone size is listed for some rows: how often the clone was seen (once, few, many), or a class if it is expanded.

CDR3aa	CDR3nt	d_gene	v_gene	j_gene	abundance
CASSFRDTRAFF	TGTGCCAGCTCATTCCGGGACACCCGAGCTTTCTTT	NA	TRBV18	TRBJ1-1	NA
CASSITRADGYTF	TGTGCCAGTAGTATTACCAGGGCGGATGGCTACACCTTC	NA	TRBV19	TRBJ1-2	few
CAWTMAGGSYGYTF	TGTGCCTGGACCATGGCCGGGGGTTCCTATGGCTACACCTTC	NA	TRBV30	TRBJ1-2	NA
CASSLGGGVTEAFF	TGTGCCAGCAGCTTAGGGGGGGGCGTCACTGAAGCTTTCTTT	NA	TRBV11-2	TRBJ1-1	NA
CASSSDSGGSYNEQFF	TGTGCCAGCAGCTCGGATAGCGGGGGCTCCTACAATGAGCAGTTCTTC	TRBD2	TRBV7-3	TRBJ2-1	once
CASKRDVGSYEQYF	TGTGCCAGCAAGAGGGATGTGGGCTCCTACGAGCAGTACTTC	NA	TRBV11-2	TRBJ2-7	NA
CASSLLSGSSHEQYF	TGTGCCAGCAGCTTGCTATCCGGGAGTTCCCACGAGCAGTACTTC	NA	TRBV5-4	TRBJ2-7	NA
CASSINGKTYNEQFF	TGTGCCAGTAGTATAAACGGGAAAACCTACAATGAGCAGTTCTTC	NA	TRBV19	TRBJ2-1	NA
CASNSNEKLFF	TGTGCCAGTAACAGTAATGAAAAACTGTTTTTT	NA	TRBV19	TRBJ1-4	NA
CASSPGQGIQYF	TGTGCCAGCAGCCCGGGACAGGGGATTCAGTACTTC	TRBD1	TRBV7-2	TRBJ2-7	NA
CASSPQGGADQPQHF	TGTGCCAGCTCACCACAGGGGGGGGCGGATCAGCCCCAGCATTTT	NA	TRBV18	TRBJ1-5	NA
CASSPLADRGVEAFF	TGTGCCAGCTCACCACTGGCCGACAGGGGAGTTGAAGCTTTCTTT	TRBD1	TRBV18	TRBJ1-1	few
CASSFSGGRTGELFF	TGTGCCAGCAGTTTCTCAGGGGGAAGGACCGGGGAGCTGTTTTTT	TRBD1	TRBV27	TRBJ2-2	NA
CASSAPGVVRTEAFF	TGTGCCAGCTCAGCCCCCGGGGTGGTTAGGACTGAAGCTTTCTTT	NA	TRBV27	TRBJ1-1	few
CASSSRRAAVRETQYF	TGTGCCAGCAGTTCCAGGAGGGCGGCGGTCCGGGAGACCCAGTACTTC	NA	TRBV28	TRBJ2-5	NA
CSASIPGTSGSETQYF	TGCAGTGCTAGTATCCCCGGGACTAGCGGGTCCGAGACCCAGTACTTC	TRBD2	TRBV20-1	TRBJ2-5	NA
CASNSQGMGNTEAFF	TGTGCCAGCAACTCACAGGGAATGGGGAACACTGAAGCTTTCTTT	NA	TRBV28	TRBJ1-1	NA
CASSPRDGSSYEQYF	TGTGCCAGCAGCCCACGGGACGGGAGCTCCTACGAGCAGTACTTC	NA	TRBV4-2	TRBJ2-7	NA
CASSTHRDRESGRDLVDTQYF	TGTGCCAGCAGCACCCACCGGGACAGGGAAAGCGGGAGGGATCTGGTAGATACGCAGTATTTT	NA	TRBV7-6	TRBJ2-3	NA
CASSDDRGNSPLHF	TGTGCCAGCAGTGACGACAGGGGGAATTCACCCCTCCACTTT	TRBD1	TRBV2	TRBJ1-6	NA
CASSLELAVNTGELFF	TGTGCCAGCAGCTTAGAACTAGCGGTGAACACCGGGGAGCTGTTTTTT	TRBD2	TRBV7-2	TRBJ2-2	NA
CAWSWGGEEQYF	TGTGCCTGGAGTTGGGGGGGGGAAGAGCAGTACTTC	TRBD2	TRBV30	TRBJ2-7	once
CACFKKGGLTAFF	TGTGCCTGCTTTAAAAAGGGGGGGCTGACGGCTTTCTTT	NA	TRBV30	TRBJ1-1	NA
CASSYPGDGYTF	TGTGCCAGCAGTTACCCAGGGGATGGCTACACCTTC	NA	TRBV6-2/TRBV6-3	TRBJ1-2	NA
CASSPPGLAVGELFF	TGTGCCAGCAGCCCACCGGGACTAGCCGTCGGGGAGCTGTTTTTT	TRBD2	TRBV5-4	TRBJ2-2	NA
CASTIGTGHLLDTEAFF	TGTGCCAGCACAATAGGGACGGGACACCTTTTGGACACTGAAGCTTTCTTT	NA	TRBV28	TRBJ1-1	NA
CASSFSTGETQYF	TGTGCCAGCAGTTTTAGTACCGGGGAGACCCAGTACTTC	NA	TRBV12-3/TRBV12-4	TRBJ2-5	NA
CASSQDSGTGNVYEQYF	TGTGCCAGCAGCCAAGACTCGGGGACAGGGAACGTCTACGAGCAGTACTTC	TRBD1	TRBV4-2	TRBJ2-7	NA
CAWSVRGGGPVREQFF	TGTGCCTGGAGTGTACGTGGCGGGGGGCCCGTCCGTGAGCAGTTCTTC	TRBD2	TRBV30	TRBJ2-1	NA
CASSLAGEVVYEQYF	TGTGCCAGCAGTCTAGCGGGAGAGGTCGTCTACGAGCAGTACTTC	TRBD2	TRBV7-2	TRBJ2-7	NA
CASSFRHHNQPQHF	TGTGCCAGCAGCTTCCGACATCACAATCAGCCCCAGCATTTT	NA	TRBV7-2	TRBJ1-5	NA
CASRLTGGRSPLHF	TGTGCCAGTAGATTGACAGGGGGTAGGTCACCCCTCCACTTT	TRBD1	TRBV19	TRBJ1-6	NA
CASSRERQETQYF	TGCGCCAGCAGCCGGGAACGCCAAGAGACCCAGTACTTC	NA	TRBV5-1	TRBJ2-5	NA
CASSTSTGGYTF	TGTGCCAGCAGCACTTCGACGGGTGGCTACACCTTC	NA	TRBV7-9	TRBJ1-2	NA
CASSPSPAGANTGELFF	TGTGCCAGCAGCCCTTCTCCCGCAGGGGCTAACACCGGGGAGCTGTTTTTT	NA	TRBV3-1/TRBV3-2	TRBJ2-2	few
CASSVRSSLSGANVLTF	TGTGCCAGCAGCGTCAGGTCGTCCCTCTCTGGGGCCAACGTCCTGACTTTC	NA	TRBV9	TRBJ2-6	NA
CASSLGTGAGYGYTF	TGTGCCAGCAGCTTGGGGACAGGGGCGGGCTATGGCTACACCTTC	TRBD1	TRBV5-5	TRBJ1-2	NA
CASSQDGLAGDRVAKNIQYF	TGTGCCAGCAGCCAAGACGGACTAGCGGGAGATAGGGTAGCCAAAAACATTCAGTACTTC	TRBD2	TRBV4-2	TRBJ2-4	few
CAGPTGNYGYTF	TGTGCCGGCCCGACAGGCAACTATGGCTACACCTTC	NA	TRBV19	TRBJ1-2	NA
CASSQQQGSYGYTF	TGTGCCAGCAGCCAACAACAGGGGAGCTATGGCTACACCTTC	TRBD1	TRBV14	TRBJ1-2	NA
CASSLVSGRSYEQYF	TGTGCCAGCAGCTTAGTTAGCGGGAGGTCCTACGAGCAGTACTTC	TRBD2	TRBV7-2	TRBJ2-7	NA
CASSGGQNYYQPQHF	TGTGCCAGCAGTGGGGGACAGAACTATTATCAGCCCCAGCATTTT	TRBD1	TRBV2	TRBJ1-5	NA
CASTPGTGNHEQYF	TGCGCCAGCACGCCCGGGACAGGGAACCACGAGCAGTACTTC	TRBD1	TRBV5-1	TRBJ2-7	NA
CASSLELSGGAGDTQYF	TGTGCCAGCAGCTTGGAGCTGAGCGGGGGGGCTGGGGATACGCAGTATTTT	TRBD2	TRBV5-4	TRBJ2-3	NA
CASGLGGVREKLFF	TGTGCTAGTGGTTTGGGAGGAGTACGCGAAAAACTGTTTTTT	NA	TRBV12-5	TRBJ1-4	NA
CASRRDSNTGELFF	TGTGCCAGCAGAAGGGACAGTAACACCGGGGAGCTGTTTTTT	TRBD1	TRBV6-5	TRBJ2-2	NA
CATESSGNTIYF	TGTGCCACCGAGAGCTCTGGAAACACCATATATTTT	NA	TRBV25-1	TRBJ1-3	NA
CASRLDRGEQPQHF	TGTGCCAGCAGATTAGACAGGGGAGAACAGCCCCAGCATTTT	TRBD1	TRBV6-6	TRBJ1-5	NA
CATREGYYNEQFF	TGTGCCACCAGGGAGGGGTACTACAATGAGCAGTTCTTC	NA	TRBV24-1	TRBJ2-1	NA
CASSLGPSYEQYF	TGTGCCAGCAGTTTAGGGCCCTCCTACGAGCAGTACTTC	NA	TRBV27	TRBJ2-7	NA
CASSTTRGVLNYGYTF	TGTGCCAGCAGTACGACCAGGGGGGTCCTCAACTATGGCTACACCTTC	TRBD1	TRBV6-6	TRBJ1-2	once
CASSHGQGKGTEAFF	TGCGCCAGCAGCCACGGACAGGGAAAGGGCACTGAAGCTTTCTTT	TRBD1	TRBV4-1	TRBJ1-1	NA
CASSPPIRGESNEQYF	TGCGCCAGCAGCCCACCCATAAGGGGCGAGTCAAACGAGCAGTACTTC	NA	TRBV4-1	TRBJ2-7	NA
CASSAGTGSYNEQFF	TGCGCCAGCAGCGCCGGGACAGGGTCCTACAATGAGCAGTTCTTC	TRBD1	TRBV5-1	TRBJ2-1	NA